This entry features one T cell receptor beta chain sequence. The target antigen is unknown. This record belongs to a study of tumor and adjacent non-tumor tissue in lung cancer. The study's findings and limits: Tumor repertoires had a smaller top 100 clone share than normal lung. Tumor TCR diversity, when higher, was linked to shorter survival.

Three rounds of nested PCR, following a modified ARM-PCR protocol, produced the TCRbeta library. TCRdb reprocessed the multiplex PCR reads with MiXCR, giving one entry per CDR3 protein. Here the sample spans about 110,000 distinct CDR3 sequences, 60% to 80% being singletons. CDR1 and CDR2 (germline): SGHRS, YFSETQ. The CDR3 has 15 residues. V shed 4 bases, J shed 4 bases, and the junction held 9 bases outside the gene matches. No cell sorting was done before RNA was extracted from the tissue. The chain employs TRBV5-1 and TRBJ2-3; TRBD1 agrees at 7 bases. This TCR came from a woman in her sixties or seventies with non-small cell lung cancer. Specimen: lung tumor tissue. CDR3 DNA sequence: TGCGCCAGCAGCCCCCGGACAGGAGGCGCAGATACGCAGTATTTT. It yields the protein CASSPRTGGADTQYF.